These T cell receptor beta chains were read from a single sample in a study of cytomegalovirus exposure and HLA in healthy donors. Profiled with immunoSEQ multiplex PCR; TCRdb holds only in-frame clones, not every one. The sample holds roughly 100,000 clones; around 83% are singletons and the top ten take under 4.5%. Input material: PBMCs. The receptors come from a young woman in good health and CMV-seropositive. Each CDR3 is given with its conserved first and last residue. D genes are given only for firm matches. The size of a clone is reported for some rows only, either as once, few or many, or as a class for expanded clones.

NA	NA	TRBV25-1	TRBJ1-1	TGTGCCAGCATAGGGGAATGGATCACTGAAGCTTTCTTT	CASIGEWITEAFF
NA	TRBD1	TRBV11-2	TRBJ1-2	TGTGCCAGCAGCTTAGTGACAGGGACTGGCTACACCTTC	CASSLVTGTGYTF
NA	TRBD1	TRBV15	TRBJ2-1	TGTGCCACCAGCACAACAGGGGGCAATGAGCAGTTCTTC	CATSTTGGNEQFF
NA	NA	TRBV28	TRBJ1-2	TGTGCCAGCAGTGGGGCAGGCTCCCTTAACTATGGCTACACCTTC	CASSGAGSLNYGYTF
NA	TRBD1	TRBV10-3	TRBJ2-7	TGTGCCATCGGACAGGGCTACGAGCAGTACTTC	CAIGQGYEQYF
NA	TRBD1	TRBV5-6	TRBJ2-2	TGTGCCAGCAGCTACGACAGGGGGGGAAACACCGGGGAGCTGTTTTTT	CASSYDRGGNTGELFF
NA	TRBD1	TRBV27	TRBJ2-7	TGTGCCAGCAGTTTATTACCGGGACAGGGGGCTTACGAGCAGTACTTC	CASSLLPGQGAYEQYF
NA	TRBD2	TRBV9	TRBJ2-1	TGTGCCAGCAGCACTAGTGTGGCTAGCGGGGCCAATGAGCAGTTCTTC	CASSTSVASGANEQFF
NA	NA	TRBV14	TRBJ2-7	TGTGCCAGCAGCCCCCTTAGCGGAGGGGCGTACGAGCAGTACTTC	CASSPLSGGAYEQYF
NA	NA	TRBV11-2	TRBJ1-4	TGTGCCAGCAGCTCCATAAGATCCGGAGGACAGAGCGAAAAACTGTTTTTT	CASSSIRSGGQSEKLFF
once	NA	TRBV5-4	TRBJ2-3	TGTGCCAGCAGCCACAGAAGCACAGATACGCAGTATTTT	CASSHRSTDTQYF
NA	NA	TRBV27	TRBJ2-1	TGTGCCAGCAGTTCAACAGGATCCCCCCCCAATGGGGAGCAGTTCTTC	CASSSTGSPPNGEQFF
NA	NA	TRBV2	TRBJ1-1	TGTGCCAGCTTGATAAACCCGGCGGACACTGAAGCTTTCTTT	CASLINPADTEAFF
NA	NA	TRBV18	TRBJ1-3	TGTGCCAGCTCACCGACAGCCACTGGAAACACCATATATTTT	CASSPTATGNTIYF
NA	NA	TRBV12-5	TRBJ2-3	TGTGCTAGTCTAAGCACAGATACGCAGTATTTT	CASLSTDTQYF
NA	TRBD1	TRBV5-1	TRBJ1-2	TGCGCCAGCAAAATGGGACAGGGCAGGTATGGCTACACCTTC	CASKMGQGRYGYTF
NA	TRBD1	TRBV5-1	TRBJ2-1	TGCGCCAGCAGCCTAATGGGGACAGCTGAGCAGTTCTTC	CASSLMGTAEQFF
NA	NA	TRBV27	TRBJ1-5	TGTGCCAGCTCCGGAGGGGCCAATCAGCCCCAGCATTTT	CASSGGANQPQHF
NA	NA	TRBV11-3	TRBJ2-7	TGTGCCAGCAGAAGGACAGCACACTACGAGCAGTACTTC	CASRRTAHYEQYF
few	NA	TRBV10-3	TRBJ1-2	TGTGCCATCAGTGAGAGGGGGTATGGCTACACCTTC	CAISERGYGYTF
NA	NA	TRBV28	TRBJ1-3	TGTGCCAGCAGTTTATACCCGGGCTCTGGAAACACCATATATTTT	CASSLYPGSGNTIYF
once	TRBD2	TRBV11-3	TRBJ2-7	TGTGCCAGCAGCTTAATAGCGGGGGGGTCCTACGAGCAGTACTTC	CASSLIAGGSYEQYF
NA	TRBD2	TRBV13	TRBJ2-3	TGTGCCAGCAGCTTACGTCGTCTCGGGAGGACAGATACGCAGTATTTT	CASSLRRLGRTDTQYF
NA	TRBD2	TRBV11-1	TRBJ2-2	TGTGCCAGCAGCTTAGTTGGGATAGACCCCCGGACTAGCGGGAGAGTGCTGTTTTTT	CASSLVGIDPRTSGRVLFF